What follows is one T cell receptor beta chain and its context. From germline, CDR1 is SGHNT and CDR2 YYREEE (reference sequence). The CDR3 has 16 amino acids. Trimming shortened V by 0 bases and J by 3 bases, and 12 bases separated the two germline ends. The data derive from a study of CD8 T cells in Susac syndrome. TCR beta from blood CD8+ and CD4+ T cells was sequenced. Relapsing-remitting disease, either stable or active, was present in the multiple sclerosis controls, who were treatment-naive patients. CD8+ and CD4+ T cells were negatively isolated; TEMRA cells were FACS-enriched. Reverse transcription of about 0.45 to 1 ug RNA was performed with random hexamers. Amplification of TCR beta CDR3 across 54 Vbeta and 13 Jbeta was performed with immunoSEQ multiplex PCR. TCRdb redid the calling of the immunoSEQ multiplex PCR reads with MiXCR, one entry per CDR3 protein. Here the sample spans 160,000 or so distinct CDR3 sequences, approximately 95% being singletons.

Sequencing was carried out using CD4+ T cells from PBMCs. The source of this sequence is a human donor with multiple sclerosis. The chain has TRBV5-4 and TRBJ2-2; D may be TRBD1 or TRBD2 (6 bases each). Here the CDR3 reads CASSLVRGRYTGELFF. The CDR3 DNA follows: TGTGCCAGCAGCTTGGTCCGGGGGCGGTACACCGGGGAGCTGTTTTTT.